This T cell receptor (beta chain) was identified during a study of blood T cells in healthy people across ages. Study outcomes and limitations: Per million T cells, TCR beta diversity dropped roughly linearly as age increased.

Per sample, a minimum of 7 million PBMCs were isolated. The total RNA that was extracted per sample amounted to at least 5.5 micrograms. In this sample, this clonotype turned up many times. The antigen is unknown. For the second PCR, which ran for about 6 to 11 cycles, a sample-barcoded 5' primer and a J-beta primer mix were used. Per-sample output comprised a minimum of 2.5 million paired-end reads containing CDR3. Each CDR3 protein gets one entry after TCRdb re-called the 5' RACE reads with MiXCR. The data contain 1.5 million to 2 million distinct CDR3 sequences, 49% of them seen just once; the ten biggest clones take up approximately 2.1%. The CDR3 contains 14 residues. The trim removed 6 bases at V and 0 bases at J, leaving 8 bases unmatched. CDR1 and CDR2 (germline): SQVTM, ANQGSEA.

Sequencing input: blood. The sequence was collected from a woman in her thirties or forties in good health. V is TRBV29-1 and J is TRBJ2-7, with 7 bases lining up with TRBD1. CDR3 loop: CSVKTGDSSYEQYF. CDR3 sequence (DNA): TGCAGCGTCAAAACAGGGGACAGCTCCTACGAGCAGTACTTC.